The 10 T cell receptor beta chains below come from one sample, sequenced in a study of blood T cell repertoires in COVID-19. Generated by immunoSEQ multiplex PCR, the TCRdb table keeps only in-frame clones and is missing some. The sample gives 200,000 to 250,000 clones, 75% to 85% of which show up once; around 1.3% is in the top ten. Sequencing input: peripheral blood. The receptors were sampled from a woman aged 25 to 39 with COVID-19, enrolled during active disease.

Written as DNA, the CDR3 is TGCAGTGCTAGTCCCGGGTCGGGCAGGACATCTGGAAACACCATATATTTT. It translates to CSASPGSGRTSGNTIYF. The chain combines TRBV20-1 with TRBJ1-3; TRBD1 is a possible D gene (5 bases). Germline-derived CDR1 and CDR2 are DFQATT and SNEGSKA (reference sequence). The CDR3 contains 17 residues. Trimming took 3 bases from V and 1 from J, leaving 19 bases between them.

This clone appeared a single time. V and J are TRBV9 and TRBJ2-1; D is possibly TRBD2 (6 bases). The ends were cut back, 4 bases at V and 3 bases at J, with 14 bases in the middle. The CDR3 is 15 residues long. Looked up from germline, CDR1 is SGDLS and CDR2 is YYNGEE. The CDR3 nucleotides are TGTGCCAGCAGCCCATACGGAGGGGACTACAATGAGCAGTTCTTC. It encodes CASSPYGGDYNEQFF. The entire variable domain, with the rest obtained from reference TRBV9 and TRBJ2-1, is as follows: DSGVTQTPKHLITATGQRVTLRCSPRSGDLSVYWYQQSLDQGLQFLIQYYNGEERAKGNILERFSAQQFPDLHSELNLSSLELGDSALYFCASSPYGGDYNEQFFGPGTRLTVL.

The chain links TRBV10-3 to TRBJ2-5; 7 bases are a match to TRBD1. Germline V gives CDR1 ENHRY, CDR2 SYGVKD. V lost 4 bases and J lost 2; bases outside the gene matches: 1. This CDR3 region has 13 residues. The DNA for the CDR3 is TGTGCCATCAGTGGACAGGGACAAGAGACCCAGTACTTC. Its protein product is CAISGQGQETQYF.

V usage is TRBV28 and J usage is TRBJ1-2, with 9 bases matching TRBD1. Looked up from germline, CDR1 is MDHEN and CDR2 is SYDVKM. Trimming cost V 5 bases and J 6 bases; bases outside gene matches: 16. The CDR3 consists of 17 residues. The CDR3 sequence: CASSQTGTGMFGNGYTF. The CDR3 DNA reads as TGTGCCAGCAGTCAAACCGGGACAGGGATGTTCGGGAATGGCTACACCTTC.

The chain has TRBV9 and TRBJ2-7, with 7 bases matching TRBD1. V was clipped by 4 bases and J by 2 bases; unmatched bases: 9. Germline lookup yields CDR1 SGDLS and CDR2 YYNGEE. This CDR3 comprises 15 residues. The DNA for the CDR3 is TGTGCCAGCAGCCCCCAGACAGGGACCCCCTACGAGCAGTACTTC. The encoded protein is CASSPQTGTPYEQYF.

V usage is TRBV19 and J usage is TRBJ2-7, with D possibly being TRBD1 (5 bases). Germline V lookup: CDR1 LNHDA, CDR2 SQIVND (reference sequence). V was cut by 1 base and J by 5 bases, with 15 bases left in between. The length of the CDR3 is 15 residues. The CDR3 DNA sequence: TGTGCCAGTAGTATAGGGGCAGGGCCAAGAGACGAGCAGTACTTC. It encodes CASSIGAGPRDEQYF.

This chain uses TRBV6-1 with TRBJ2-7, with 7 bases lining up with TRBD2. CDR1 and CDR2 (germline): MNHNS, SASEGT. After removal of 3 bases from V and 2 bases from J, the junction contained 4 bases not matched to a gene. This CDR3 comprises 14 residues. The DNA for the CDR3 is TGTGCCAGCAGTGAGGCGGGAGTTACCTACGAGCAGTACTTC. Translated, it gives CASSEAGVTYEQYF.

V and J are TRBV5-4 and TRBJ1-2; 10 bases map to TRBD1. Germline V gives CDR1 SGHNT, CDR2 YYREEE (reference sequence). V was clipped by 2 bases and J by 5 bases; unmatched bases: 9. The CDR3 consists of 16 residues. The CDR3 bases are TGTGCCAGCAGCTTCCCCGGGACAGGGGATGGGTATGGCTACACCTTC. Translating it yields CASSFPGTGDGYGYTF.

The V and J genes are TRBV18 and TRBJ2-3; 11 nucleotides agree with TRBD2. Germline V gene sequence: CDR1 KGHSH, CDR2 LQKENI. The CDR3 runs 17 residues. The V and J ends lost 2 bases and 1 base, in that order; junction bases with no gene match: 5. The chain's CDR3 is CASSPTSGGRGTDTQYF. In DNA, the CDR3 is TGTGCCAGCTCACCAACTAGCGGGGGTCGGGGCACAGATACGCAGTATTTT.

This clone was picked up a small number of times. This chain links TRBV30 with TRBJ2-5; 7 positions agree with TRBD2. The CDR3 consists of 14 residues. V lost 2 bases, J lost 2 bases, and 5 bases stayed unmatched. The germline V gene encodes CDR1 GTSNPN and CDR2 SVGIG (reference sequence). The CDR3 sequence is CAWSPGGPQETQYF. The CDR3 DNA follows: TGTGCCTGGAGTCCGGGGGGTCCTCAAGAGACCCAGTACTTC.